The 22 T cell receptor beta chains in this list originate from one sample, sequenced in a study of T cells in Graves' hyperthyroidism and ophthalmopathy. Amplification of TCR beta CDR3 regions was performed using RNA transcripts as template. TCR CDR3 regions were first amplified by RT-PCR with HTBI primers. TCRdb reprocessed the multiplex PCR reads via MiXCR and lists one record per CDR3 protein. The sample includes hundreds of thousands of distinct CDR3 sequences, about a sixth of them seen just once. Material for sequencing was blood. The origin of the receptors is a woman aged 18-29 years with Graves' ophthalmopathy.

This clonotype appeared many times. The gene calls are TRBV30 and TRBJ1-2; possible D gene TRBD1, 6 bases. Germline CDR1 GTSNPN, CDR2 SVGIG (reference sequence). The CDR3 extends over 14 amino acids. Trimming cost V 5 bases and J 5 bases, with 18 bases left between them. The CDR3 loop reads CAWSTGSLKYGYTF. The CDR3 DNA reads TGTGCCTGGTCCACAGGGTCCCTCAAGTATGGCTACACCTTC.

This clonotype was counted ten times or more. The CDR3 DNA reads TGCGCCAGCAGCCAAGACGCGGGCCAAACAATCAATGGCTACACCTTC. Its protein product is CASSQDAGQTINGYTF. The V and J genes are TRBV4-3 and TRBJ1-2; D gene unclear. Germline values: CDR1 LGHNA, CDR2 YSLEER. V shed 0 bases and J shed 6 bases, with 17 bases lying between them. The CDR3 sequence is 16 residues long.

In this sample, this clonotype turned up many times. This CDR3 reads CATSRDQGTDNQPQHF. The CDR3 coding sequence is TGTGCCACCAGCAGAGATCAGGGGACAGATAATCAGCCCCAGCATTTT. The chain is built from TRBV15 and TRBJ1-5; 7 nucleotides align to TRBD1. This CDR3 has 16 residues. Trimming took 0 bases from V and 4 from J; bases not matched to a gene: 6. Germline V lookup: CDR1 LNHNV, CDR2 YYDKDF (reference sequence).

This clonotype was counted at least ten times. The V call is TRBV6-6, the J call TRBJ2-7; 7 bases map to TRBD2. V gave up 4 bases and J gave up 3 bases; unmatched junction bases: 6. Germline V gene data show CDR1 as MNHNY and CDR2 as SVGAGI (reference sequence). The CDR3 runs 14 residues. The CDR3 DNA sequence: TGTGCCAGCAGTTCTCCGGGACTATTCTACGAGCAGTACTTC. Translating it yields CASSSPGLFYEQYF.

This clonotype was observed at least ten times. The J gene is TRBJ1-2, the V gene TRBV6-1; maybe TRBD1 (5 bases). This CDR3 has 14 residues. Trimming shortened V by 2 bases and J by 4 bases, and 11 bases separated the two germline ends. CDR1 MNHNS and CDR2 SASEGT come from the germline V gene. The CDR3 spells CASSEWGGSYGYTF. CDR3 nucleotide sequence: TGTGCCAGCAGTGAATGGGGGGGTTCCTATGGCTACACCTTC.

This clonotype was found many times. This rearrangement joins TRBV6-5 to TRBJ2-5; perhaps TRBD2 as D (6 bases). Looked up from germline, CDR1 is MNHEY and CDR2 is SVGAGI. The CDR3 contains 17 residues. Trimming took 0 bases from V and 2 from J, leaving 16 bases between them. The CDR3 sequence is CASSYSRVPGLQETQYF. CDR3 in DNA: TGTGCCAGCAGTTACTCCCGGGTCCCGGGACTGCAAGAGACCCAGTACTTC.

This clonotype was seen more than once but under ten times. This may be a read error: a much more frequent sequence differs by one nucleotide. V and J are TRBV2 and TRBJ2-3; 7 nucleotides align to TRBD2. CDR1 and CDR2 from the germline V gene are SNHLY and FYNNEI. Losses at the gene ends were 6 bases for V and 2 bases for J; bases not matched to a gene: 2. CDR3 length: 13 amino acids. CDR3 coding DNA: TGTGCCAGCAGAGCGGGGACCACAGATACGCAGTATTTT. It encodes CASRAGTTDTQYF.

This clonotype was recorded many times. The chain links TRBV5-1 to TRBJ1-1, with 7 bases identical to TRBD1. With 4 bases clipped from V and 7 bases from J, the junction kept 16 bases outside the gene matches. The V gene's germline CDR1 is SGHRS and CDR2 YFSETQ. The CDR3 has 16 residues. CDR3 amino acids: CASSPLQGSYQVEAFF. Here the CDR3 DNA reads TGCGCCAGCAGCCCGCTACAGGGGAGCTATCAGGTTGAAGCTTTCTTT.

This clonotype has just a few counts. The gene calls are TRBV10-3 and TRBJ1-1; possible D gene TRBD1, 6 bases. Trimming stripped 3 bases from V and 4 bases from J, with 12 bases between. Per germline, CDR1 ENHRY and CDR2 SYGVKD. CDR3 length: 14 amino acids. The CDR3 here is CAISEGGRRTEAFF. The DNA for the CDR3 is TGTGCCATCAGTGAAGGGGGGCGCCGCACTGAAGCTTTCTTT.

This clonotype was picked up many times. Possible read error: a much larger clone is one base away. Because it lacks the conserved phenylalanine or tryptophan at the end, this CDR3 is likely a read error. The chain couples TRBV2 to TRBJ1-1; a possible D gene is TRBD1 (6 bases). The CDR3 has 12 amino acids. Germline lookup yields CDR1 SNHLY and CDR2 FYNNEI. The V end lost 5 bases, the J end lost 4 bases, and 8 bases lay between the germline ends. Written as DNA, the CDR3 is TGTGCCAGCAGTACAGGGCCCACTGAAGCTTTCCTT. This gives the protein CASSTGPTEAFL.

V gene TRBV11-2 combines with J gene TRBJ2-3; D unclear. Germline V gene sequence: CDR1 SGHAT, CDR2 FQNNGV. V shed 2 bases and J shed 2 bases, with 8 bases lying between them. The CDR3 runs to 14 residues. The CDR3 DNA follows: TGTGCCAGCAGCTTAACCAGGAACACAGATACGCAGTATTTT. Translating it yields CASSLTRNTDTQYF.

In its sample, this clonotype was seen many times. The CDR3, as DNA: TGTGCCAGCAAAGAGGCAACTAATGAAAAACTGTTTTTT. It encodes CASKEATNEKLFF. The chain carries TRBV28 and TRBJ1-4; D is undetermined. The V gene's germline CDR1 is MDHEN and CDR2 SYDVKM. The CDR3 loop spans 13 amino acids. With 7 bases removed from V and 0 bases from J, the gap between germline ends came to 6 bases.

This clonotype came up many times. The rearrangement joins TRBV6-2 or TRBV6-3 to TRBJ2-5; no firm D call. V lost 2 bases and J lost 0, with 10 bases in between. The CDR3 is made up of 15 amino acids. The germline CDR1 and CDR2 sequences are MNHEY and SVGEGT. Here the CDR3 reads CASSYARRNQETQYF. The CDR3 coding sequence is TGTGCCAGCAGTTACGCTCGTAGAAACCAAGAGACCCAGTACTTC.

In this sample, this clonotype turned up many times. The chain employs TRBV19 and TRBJ1-1; D remains unclear. The germline V and J ends were trimmed by 5 bases and 6 bases, with 16 bases remaining between them. Per germline, CDR1 LNHDA and CDR2 SQIVND (reference sequence). The CDR3 contains 14 residues. In nucleotides, the CDR3 is TGTGCCAGTAGTCCCGAGGCTTTGCTGGCTGAAGCTTTCTTT. This sequence encodes CASSPEALLAEAFF.

This clonotype showed up many times. This sequence joins TRBV4-2 and TRBJ2-5; D remains unclear. The germline V gene encodes CDR1 LGHNA and CDR2 YNFKEQ. CDR3 size: 15 residues. Trimming took 0 bases from V and 7 from J, leaving 15 bases between them. CDR3 sequence: CASSQDPTTVGTQYF. The CDR3 DNA follows: TGTGCCAGCAGCCAAGATCCTACTACCGTAGGGACCCAGTACTTC.

The table lists this clonotype with many counts. The chain employs TRBV6-2 or TRBV6-3 and TRBJ2-7, with 8 nucleotides matching TRBD1. V lost 6 bases to trimming and J lost 4 bases; unmatched junction nucleotides: 5. CDR1 and CDR2 (germline): MNHEY, SVGEGT. The CDR3 loop spans 13 amino acids. CDR3 protein: CASSKDRVYEQYF. The CDR3 DNA reads as TGTGCCAGCAGCAAGGACAGGGTTTACGAGCAGTACTTC.

This clonotype has ten or more counts. The chain couples TRBV28 to TRBJ1-3; D is ambiguous. Germline lookup yields CDR1 MDHEN and CDR2 SYDVKM. V lost 0 bases, J lost 1 base, and 13 bases lay in between. The CDR3 has 17 residues. CDR3 amino acids: CASSLWSDSKSGNTIYF. The CDR3, as DNA: TGTGCCAGCAGTTTATGGTCTGATTCTAAGTCTGGAAACACCATATATTTT.

This clonotype was observed at least ten times. J is TRBJ1-1 and V is TRBV30, with 7 bases lining up with TRBD1. Germline loops: CDR1 GTSNPN, CDR2 SVGIG (reference sequence). CDR3 length equals 15 residues. With V trimmed by 1 base and J by 0 bases, 5 bases remained unmatched. CDR3 sequence: CAWSAEDRLNTEAFF. In DNA, the CDR3 is TGTGCCTGGAGTGCTGAGGACAGGTTGAACACTGAAGCTTTCTTT.

With respect to this clonotype: A much larger clone sits a single nucleotide away, making a read error possible. CDR3 DNA sequence: TGTGCCAACAGTGAAAGGGACAATCAGCCCCAGCATTTT. It is translated as CANSERDNQPQHF. V and J are TRBV6-1 and TRBJ1-5; D not certain. Germline lookup yields CDR1 MNHNS and CDR2 SASEGT. The CDR3 runs 13 residues.

This clonotype was detected many times. The chain carries TRBV9 and TRBJ2-1; D is possibly TRBD1 or TRBD2 (6 bases each). Germline V gene sequence: CDR1 SGDLS, CDR2 YYNGEE. The CDR3 has 19 residues. Trimming removed 0 bases at V and 1 base at J, with 20 bases between. CDR3 sequence: CASSVALDGRGGSYNEQFF. The DNA of the CDR3 is TGTGCCAGCAGCGTAGCGCTTGACGGGAGAGGGGGATCCTACAATGAGCAGTTCTTC.

This clonotype was counted a few times. The CDR3 DNA sequence: TGTGCCAGCACTGGGACTGGTGGGATCGGGGAGCAGTACTTC. This sequence encodes CASTGTGGIGEQYF. The chain is built from TRBV7-9 and TRBJ2-7; a possible D gene is TRBD2 (6 bases). V was cut by 7 bases and J by 7 bases, with 20 bases left in between. This CDR3 comprises 14 residues. Germline assignment: CDR1 SEHNR and CDR2 FQNEAQ (reference sequence).

This clonotype was found many times. The J gene is TRBJ2-3, the V gene TRBV30; TRBD2 might be the D (6 bases). Trimming took off 5 bases at V and 7 bases at J, with 13 bases between the two ends. The germline gives CDR1 GTSNPN, CDR2 SVGIG (reference sequence). The CDR3 length is 12 residues. CDR3 in amino acids: CAWEVGSNTQYF. In DNA form, the CDR3 reads TGTGCCTGGGAGGTCGGGAGTAATACGCAGTATTTT.